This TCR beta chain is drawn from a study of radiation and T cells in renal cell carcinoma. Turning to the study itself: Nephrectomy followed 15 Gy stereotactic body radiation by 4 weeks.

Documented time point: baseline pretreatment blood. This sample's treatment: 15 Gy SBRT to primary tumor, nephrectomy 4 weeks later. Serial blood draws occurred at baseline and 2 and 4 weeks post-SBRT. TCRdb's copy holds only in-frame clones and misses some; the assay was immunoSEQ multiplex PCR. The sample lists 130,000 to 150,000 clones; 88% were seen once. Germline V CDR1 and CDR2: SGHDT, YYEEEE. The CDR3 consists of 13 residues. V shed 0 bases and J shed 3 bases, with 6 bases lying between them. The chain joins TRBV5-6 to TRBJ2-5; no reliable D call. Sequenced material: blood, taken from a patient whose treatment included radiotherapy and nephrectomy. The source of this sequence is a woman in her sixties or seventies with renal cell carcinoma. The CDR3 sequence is CASSLARKETQYF. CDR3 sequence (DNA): TGTGCCAGCAGCTTGGCACGGAAAGAGACCCAGTACTTC.